A selection of T cell receptor beta chains follows, all from one sample in a study of OX40 agonist ivuxolimab in advanced cancers. Some clones are missing from TCRdb's copy, which holds only in-frame ones; the method was immunoSEQ multiplex PCR. The sample has roughly 60,000 clones; 65% to 90% are singletons. This sample comprised CD4+ or CD8+ T cells sorted from blood, obtained in a trial of the OX40 agonist ivuxolimab. These receptors originate from an adult with an advanced solid tumor such as melanoma, head and neck, liver or kidney cancer. Each CDR3 is given with its conserved first and last residue. The D gene is left open where the match is weak. Size is stated for part of the rows, as once, few or many counts, or as a class when the clone is expanded.

once TRBJ1-5 NA TRBV29-1 TGCAGCGTTGAAGATGAGGGGGGAAATCAGCCCCAGCATTTT CSVEDEGGNQPQHF
NA TRBJ2-7 NA TRBV13 TGTGCCAGCCTAGAGCGGAGCTCCTACGAGCAGTACTTC CASLERSSYEQYF
NA TRBJ1-2 NA TRBV7-9 TGTGCCAGCAGCTTTGGGGATTACGGCTACACCTTC CASSFGDYGYTF
NA TRBJ2-3 TRBD2 TRBV6-5 TGTGCCAGCAGTCTAGCGGGGCGGCTGGATACGCAGTATTTT CASSLAGRLDTQYF
NA TRBJ2-7 TRBD1 TRBV4-1 TGCGCCAGCAGCCAACCGGGACAGGGGCCTTACGAGCAGTACTTC CASSQPGQGPYEQYF
NA TRBJ1-4 NA TRBV19 TGTGCCAGTAGTGCCGTTTACAGGTCTTACAATGAAAAACTGTTTTTT CASSAVYRSYNEKLFF
NA TRBJ2-5 TRBD1 TRBV5-4 TGTGCCAGCAGCAGCGGACAGGGAATCCCCCAGTACTTC CASSSGQGIPQYF
few TRBJ1-2 NA TRBV5-1 TGCGCCAGCAGCGTGAGGGTTAACGGCGGCTACACCTTC CASSVRVNGGYTF
NA TRBJ2-5 NA TRBV29-1 TGCAGCGTCGCTGGCGCGGAGGGTATCCAAGAGACCCAGTACTTC CSVAGAEGIQETQYF
NA TRBJ1-2 NA TRBV6-1 TGTGCCAGCACTCCGACAGGAATAAATAACTATGGCTACACCTTC CASTPTGINNYGYTF
NA TRBJ2-1 NA TRBV7-3 TGTGCCAGCAGCTTAGGGGCGGGATCGTCGGGTGAGCAGTTCTTC CASSLGAGSSGEQFF
once TRBJ2-5 TRBD2 TRBV7-9 TGTGCCAGCAGCTTAGCGAAGGGGTCTAGCGGGAGTCGTCCAGAGACCCAGTACTTC CASSLAKGSSGSRPETQYF
NA TRBJ1-2 TRBD1 TRBV5-4 TGTGCCAGCAGCAAGGACAGGGGTGACTATGGCTACACCTTC CASSKDRGDYGYTF
NA TRBJ1-2 TRBD1 TRBV19 TGTGCCAGTAACGACAGGGGTGGGCTTGGGGCATATGGCTACACCTTC CASNDRGGLGAYGYTF
NA TRBJ2-1 NA TRBV6-1 TGTGCCAGCACCAAGCTGCCCTACAATGAGCAGTTCTTC CASTKLPYNEQFF
few TRBJ2-7 NA TRBV15 TGTGCCACCAGCAGAGATTCTTCCGGTAACCCGAGCTCCTACGAGCAGTACTTC CATSRDSSGNPSSYEQYF
NA TRBJ2-7 TRBD2 TRBV27 TGTGCCAGCAGTCGAACCGGGACTAGTGCCTACGAGCAGTACTTC CASSRTGTSAYEQYF
once TRBJ2-7 NA TRBV15 TGTGCCACCAGCAGAGGCCCGTACGAGCAGTACTTC CATSRGPYEQYF
NA TRBJ1-1 NA TRBV5-1 TGCGCCAGCACCCCGAACGGGAACACTGAAGCTTTCTTT CASTPNGNTEAFF
NA TRBJ2-7 TRBD1 TRBV5-1 TGCGCCAGCAGCTCATATGATAACAGGGGATACGAGCAGTACTTC CASSSYDNRGYEQYF
NA TRBJ2-1 TRBD1 TRBV28 TGTGCCAGCAGTACCGGGACAGGGTACTACAATGAGCAGTTCTTC CASSTGTGYYNEQFF
NA TRBJ1-3 NA TRBV6-5 TGTGCCAGCAGTTATACTGCCACTGGAAACACCATATATTTT CASSYTATGNTIYF
once TRBJ2-5 NA TRBV27 TGTGCCAGCAGTTTAAGGAGTTCAAGGGGAGAGACCCAGTACTTC CASSLRSSRGETQYF
NA TRBJ2-7 TRBD1 TRBV27 TGTGCCAGCAGTTTATCTTCCGGGACAGTGACTTCCTACGAGCAGTACTTC CASSLSSGTVTSYEQYF
NA TRBJ1-1 TRBD1 TRBV5-5 TGTGCCAGCAGCGTCCGCGGGACAGGGAGCACTGAAGCTTTCTTT CASSVRGTGSTEAFF
NA TRBJ2-5 TRBD2 TRBV11-2 TGTGCCAGCAGCTTAGTGGGGACTAGCGGGAGAAGGGAGACCCAGTACTTC CASSLVGTSGRRETQYF
NA TRBJ2-7 NA TRBV5-1 TGCGCCAGCAGCTTGAAGGACAGAATCGAGCAGTACTTC CASSLKDRIEQYF
NA TRBJ2-6 NA TRBV18 TGTGCCAGCTCACCACTATTCGACTCTGGGGCCAACGTCCTGACTTTC CASSPLFDSGANVLTF
NA TRBJ2-5 TRBD1 TRBV7-2 TGTGCCAGCAGCTTATTACAGGGGAAAGAGACCCAGTACTTC CASSLLQGKETQYF
NA TRBJ2-1 NA TRBV7-6 TGTGCCAGCAGCAATGGGGACTCGGGATACAATGAGCAGTTCTTC CASSNGDSGYNEQFF
NA TRBJ2-7 NA TRBV21-1 TGTGCCAGCGACGGCCCCTACGAGCAGTACTTC CASDGPYEQYF
many TRBJ1-1 NA TRBV27 TGTGCCAGCAGTTTTCGTGGCTTTTCCTGGGGCACTGAAGCTTTCTTT CASSFRGFSWGTEAFF
NA TRBJ2-7 NA TRBV6-5 TGTGCCAGCAGAGGGATCCCCGGTGAGCAGTACTTC CASRGIPGEQYF
NA TRBJ2-5 TRBD1 TRBV7-7 TGTGCCAGCAGCTTAGGGACAGGGGGCTTGGTAGAGACCCAGTACTTC CASSLGTGGLVETQYF
NA TRBJ1-2 NA TRBV28 TGTGCCAGCGCGGGGGGGACCTATGGCTACACCTTC CASAGGTYGYTF
NA TRBJ2-7 NA TRBV6-1 TGTGCCAGCAGTGAAAATCTACAGGTTGGGCTGTACTTC CASSENLQVGLYF
NA TRBJ1-3 NA TRBV7-2 TGTGCCAGCAGCTTAGTAGCTGCGGGGGGAAACACCATATATTTT CASSLVAAGGNTIYF
NA TRBJ2-7 NA TRBV7-8 TGTGCCAGCAGCCCTATCAGGGGCGCGGCATACGAGCAGTACTTC CASSPIRGAAYEQYF
NA TRBJ1-2 TRBD1 TRBV5-5 TGTGCCAGCAGAACCCCGGGACAGGACTATGGCTACACCTTC CASRTPGQDYGYTF
NA TRBJ2-5 TRBD1 TRBV15 TGTGCCACGGGGACAGGGGGCGATCGCGAGACCCAGTACTTC CATGTGGDRETQYF
NA TRBJ2-7 NA TRBV6-6 TGTGCCAGCAGTTACTCCGGCCCGGAGACCTACGAGCAGTACTTC CASSYSGPETYEQYF